This T cell receptor beta chain was profiled in a study of T cell responses to AZD1222 COVID-19 vaccine. Profiling relied on immunoSEQ multiplex PCR, and the TCRdb table lists in-frame clones only, not all of them. The sample has tens of thousands of clones, around 87% seen once. This clone was seen a handful of times. The target antigen is unknown. General study points: Of the AZD1222 recipients, only 5 to 7 were seropositive at baseline. Targets within unmutated variant regions were reportedly found for nearly half of spike-specific TCRs. There were mostly white British donors and more females than males, and clonal diversity was possibly underestimated. Vaccine-related CD4 TCRs covered spike, predominating at 160-218 and 743-854.

Trimming at V came to 4 bases and at J to 6 bases, leaving 8 bases not matched to a gene. The germline V gene has CDR1 SGHAT and CDR2 FQNNGV. The CDR3 length is 14 residues. This clonotype originated in an adult in good health. The source was peripheral blood, collected on day 0 of MenACWY control vaccination. This sequence joins TRBV11-2 and TRBJ2-7; 8 positions match TRBD2. The CDR3 bases are TGTGCCAGCAGCTCCACCGGGACTAGAAGCGAGCAGTACTTC. Translated: CASSSTGTRSEQYF. The whole variable domain, filled in from reference TRBV11-2 and TRBJ2-7, reads EAGVAQSPRYKIIEKRQSVAFWCNPISGHATLYWYQQILGQGPKLLIQFQNNGVVDDSQLPKDRFSAERLKGVDSTLKIQPAKLEDSAVYLCASSSTGTRSEQYFGPGTRLTVT.